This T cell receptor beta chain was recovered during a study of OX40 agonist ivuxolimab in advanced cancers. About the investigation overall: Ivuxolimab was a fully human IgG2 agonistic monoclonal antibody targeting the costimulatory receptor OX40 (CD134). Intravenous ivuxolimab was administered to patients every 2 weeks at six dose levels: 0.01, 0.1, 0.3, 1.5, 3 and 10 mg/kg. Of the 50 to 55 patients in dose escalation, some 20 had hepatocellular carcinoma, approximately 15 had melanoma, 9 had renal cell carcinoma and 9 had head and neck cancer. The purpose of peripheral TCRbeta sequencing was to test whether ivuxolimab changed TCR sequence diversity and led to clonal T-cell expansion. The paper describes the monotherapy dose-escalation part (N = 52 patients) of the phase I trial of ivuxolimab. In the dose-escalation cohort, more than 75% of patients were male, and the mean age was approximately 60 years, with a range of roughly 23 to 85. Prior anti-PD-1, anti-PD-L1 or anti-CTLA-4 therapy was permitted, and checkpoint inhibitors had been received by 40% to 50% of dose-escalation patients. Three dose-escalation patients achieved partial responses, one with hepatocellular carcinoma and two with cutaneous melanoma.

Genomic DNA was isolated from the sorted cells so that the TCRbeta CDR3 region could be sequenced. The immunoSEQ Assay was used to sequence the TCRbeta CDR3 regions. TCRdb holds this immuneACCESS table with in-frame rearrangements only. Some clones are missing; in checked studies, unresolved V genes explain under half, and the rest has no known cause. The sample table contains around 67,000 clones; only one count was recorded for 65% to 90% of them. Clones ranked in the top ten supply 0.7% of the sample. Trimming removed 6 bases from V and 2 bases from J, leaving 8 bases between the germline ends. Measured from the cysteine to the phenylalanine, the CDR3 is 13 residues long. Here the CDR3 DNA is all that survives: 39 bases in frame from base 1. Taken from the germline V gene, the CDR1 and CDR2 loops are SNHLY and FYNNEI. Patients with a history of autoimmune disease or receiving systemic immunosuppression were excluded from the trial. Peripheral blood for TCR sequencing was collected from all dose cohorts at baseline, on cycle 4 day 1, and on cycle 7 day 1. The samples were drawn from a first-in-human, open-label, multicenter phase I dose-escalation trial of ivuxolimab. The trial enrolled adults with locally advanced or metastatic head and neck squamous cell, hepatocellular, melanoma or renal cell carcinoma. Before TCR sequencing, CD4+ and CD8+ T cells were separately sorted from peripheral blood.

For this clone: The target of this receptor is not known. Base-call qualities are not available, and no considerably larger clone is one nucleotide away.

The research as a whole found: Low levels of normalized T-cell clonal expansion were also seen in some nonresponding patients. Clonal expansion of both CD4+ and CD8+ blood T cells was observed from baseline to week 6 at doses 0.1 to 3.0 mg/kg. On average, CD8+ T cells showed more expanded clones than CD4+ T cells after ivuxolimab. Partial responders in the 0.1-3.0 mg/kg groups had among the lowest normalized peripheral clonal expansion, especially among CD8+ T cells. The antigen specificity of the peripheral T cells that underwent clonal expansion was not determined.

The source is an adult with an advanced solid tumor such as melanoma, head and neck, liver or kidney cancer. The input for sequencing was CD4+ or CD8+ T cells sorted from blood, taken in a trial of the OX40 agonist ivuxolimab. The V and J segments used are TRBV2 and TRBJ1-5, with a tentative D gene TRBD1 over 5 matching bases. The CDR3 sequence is CASRGTGNQPQHF. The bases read TGTGCCAGCAGGGGGACGGGCAATCAGCCCCAGCATTTT. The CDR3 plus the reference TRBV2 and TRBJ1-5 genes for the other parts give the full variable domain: EPEVTQTPSHQVTQMGQEVILRCVPISNHLYFYWYRQILGQKVEFLVSFYNNEISEKSEIFDDQFSVERPDGSNFTLKIRSTKLEDSAMYFCASRGTGNQPQHFGDGTRLSIL.